This T cell receptor (beta chain) was sequenced in a study of T cell changes during pregnancy in multiple sclerosis. Here immunoSEQ multiplex PCR was the method, and the copy in TCRdb shows in-frame clones only, minus some. The sample contains some 29,000 clones, roughly 87% of which appear only once. Germline lookup yields CDR1 SGDLS and CDR2 YYNGEE. This CDR3 contains 15 residues. With 4 bases removed from V and 0 bases from J, the gap between germline ends came to 13 bases. The chain couples TRBV9 to TRBJ2-5; a weak D match, TRBD2 (5 bases). This TCR was sampled from a female donor with multiple sclerosis, enrolled in a pregnancy study. The sample here was CD8+ T cells from peripheral blood mononuclear cells, taken before pregnancy. CDR3 sequence (DNA): TGTGCCAGCAGCATTCGAGCGGCCGACCAAGAGACCCAGTACTTC. Residues: CASSIRAADQETQYF.